This T cell receptor (beta chain) was observed in a study of T cells in Graves' hyperthyroidism and ophthalmopathy. Study outcomes and limitations: Researchers found most expanded thyroid clonotypes above 0.001 in blood as well.

The investigators amplified TCR beta CDR3 regions from RNA transcripts. TCR CDR3 regions were first amplified by RT-PCR with HTBI primers. TCRdb re-derived calls from the multiplex PCR reads in MiXCR, one entry per CDR3 protein. The top ten hold 3.8% of the sample, which has hundreds of thousands of distinct CDR3 sequences, around 15% seen once. In its sample, this clonotype was seen a few times. Its target is not known. Trimming removed 1 base from V and 4 bases from J; junction bases left unmatched: 9. The CDR3 consists of 15 residues. CDR1 and CDR2 (germline): GTSNPN, SVGIG (reference sequence). A lack of ophthalmopathy progression within 18 months defined stable Graves' hyperthyroidism. PBMCs came from 9 to 10 ml fresh peripheral blood.

Material for sequencing was blood. The chain carries TRBV30 and TRBJ2-5, with TRBD2 matching over 7 bases. This TCR derives from a woman aged 25 to 45 with Graves' hyperthyroidism. The CDR3 nucleotides read TGTGCCTGGAGTGGTGGCGGGAGATTTCGAGAGACCCAGTACTTC. Its translation is CAWSGGGRFRETQYF.